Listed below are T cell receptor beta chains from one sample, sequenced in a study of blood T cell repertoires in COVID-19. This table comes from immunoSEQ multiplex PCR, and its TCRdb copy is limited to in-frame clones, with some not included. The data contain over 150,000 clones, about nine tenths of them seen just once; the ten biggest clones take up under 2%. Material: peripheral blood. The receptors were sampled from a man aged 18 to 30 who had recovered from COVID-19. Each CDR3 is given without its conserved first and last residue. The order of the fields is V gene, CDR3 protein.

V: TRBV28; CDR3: ASSFGAYLLNTEAF
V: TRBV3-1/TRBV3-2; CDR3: ASSYGTSLNQPQH
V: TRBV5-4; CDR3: ASSLERELNTGELF
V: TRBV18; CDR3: ASSPDPGETQY
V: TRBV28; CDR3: ASSRRTGSMGYT
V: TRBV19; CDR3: ASSIEREGLDEQF
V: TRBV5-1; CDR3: ASSLGGRGRDTGELF
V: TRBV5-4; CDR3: ASSLRNAGTDTQY
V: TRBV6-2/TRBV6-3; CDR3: ASSWDSLSYEQY
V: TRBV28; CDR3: ASSLRQGSSYNSPLH
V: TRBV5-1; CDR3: ASSQTGLIYEQY
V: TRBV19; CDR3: ASSNRNQPQH
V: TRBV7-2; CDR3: ASRKLAGAGTGELF
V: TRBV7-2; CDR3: ASSPEGGRVNQPQH
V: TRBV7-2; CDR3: ASSLRSTGAYGYT
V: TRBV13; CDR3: ASSLVGQGGTDTQY
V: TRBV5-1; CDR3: ASSLGQGGNQPQH
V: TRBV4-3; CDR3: ASSHGEKTEAF
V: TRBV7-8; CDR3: ASSLDRGDEQF
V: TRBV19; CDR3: ASSAGTLYEQY
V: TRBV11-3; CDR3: ASSATGDTGELF
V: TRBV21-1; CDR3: ASSFLAGPGWTQY
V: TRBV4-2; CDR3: ASSQGTSGGAYEQY
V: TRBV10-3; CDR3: AISAPGLAGGLRYEQY
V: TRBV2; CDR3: ASKPGGLSSSGNTIY
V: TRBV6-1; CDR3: ASSTIDTQY
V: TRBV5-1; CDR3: ASSLEGAARYNEQF
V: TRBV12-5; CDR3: ASGLWQVTDTQY
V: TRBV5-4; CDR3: ASSLQGALRYEQY
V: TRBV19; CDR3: ASSIDGRGGAEAF
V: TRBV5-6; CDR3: ASSLMNTEAF
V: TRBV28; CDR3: ATGRDRTANQPQH
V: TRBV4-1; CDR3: ASSLAGEGELF
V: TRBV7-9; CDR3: ASSLGSQRNTEAF
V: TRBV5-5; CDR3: ASSPQGGPNTEAF
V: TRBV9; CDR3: ASSPQAGATDTQY
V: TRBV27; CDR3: ASSPGTGRNQPQH
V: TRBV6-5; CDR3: ASSQTSGSWDEQF
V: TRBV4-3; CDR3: ASSQDRTSGGGYNEQF
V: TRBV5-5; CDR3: ASSLLAGVAGELF
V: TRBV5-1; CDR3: ASRWGDGAYEQY